The 17 T cell receptor beta chains listed next were all sequenced from one sample in a study of T cells expressing NK-cell markers. TCRdb reanalyzed the 5' RACE reads, giving one entry per CDR3 protein sequence and no DNA. Here the sample table reports approximately 440,000 distinct CDR3 sequences. The sample taken for sequencing was blood T cells: a sorted CD56 or NKG2C T cell subset, CD4+ or CD8+ T cells, or bulk PBMC T cells (not recorded which). These receptors were taken from a woman in her fifties or sixties in good health.

The chain employs TRBV12-3 or TRBV12-4 and TRBJ1-3; checking the TCRdb D call of TRBD1 is not possible without DNA. This CDR3 is 16 amino acids long. CDR3 amino acids: CASSLTSTGSQNTIYF.

V is TRBV20-1 and J is TRBJ2-7; the D call of TRBD1 rests on TCRdb alone, since no DNA is present to check it. Germline-derived CDR1 and CDR2 are DFQATT and SNEGSKA (reference sequence). This CDR3 spans 15 amino acids. The CDR3 reads CSAVRGGQGSYEQYF.

The chain has TRBV7-8 and TRBJ2-7; TCRdb reports TRBD1, a call that lacks DNA to check it against. CDR1 is SGHVS, CDR2 FQNEAQ, per germline. The CDR3 is made up of 16 amino acids. CDR3 in amino acids: CASSANSQGIKVGQYF.

The chain carries TRBV7-9 and TRBJ2-1; TCRdb's D gene call, TRBD1, goes unchecked for lack of DNA. Germline CDR1 reads SEHNR; CDR2 reads FQNEAQ (reference sequence). The CDR3 spans 15 residues. CDR3 residues: CASSSTGRIYNEQFF.

The chain uses TRBV11-2 and TRBJ2-1; TCRdb picks TRBD2, but there is no DNA to check that call. The germline CDR1 and CDR2 sequences are SGHAT and FQNNGV. The CDR3 runs to 13 residues. The CDR3 here is CASRTGGPTEQFF.

This sequence joins TRBV20-1 and TRBJ1-4. The germline CDR1 and CDR2 sequences are DFQATT and SNEGSKA (reference sequence). CDR3 length equals 12 residues. This chain's CDR3 is CSAPLGNEKLFF.

The chain uses TRBV2 and TRBJ2-5. The CDR3 length is 11 residues. Germline values: CDR1 SNHLY, CDR2 FYNNEI. CDR3 residues: CASSVVETQYF.

The rearrangement uses TRBV11-2 and TRBJ2-1; absent DNA, TCRdb's TRBD1 call cannot be checked. The CDR3 is made up of 17 amino acids. Germline V gives CDR1 SGHAT, CDR2 FQNNGV. The CDR3 protein is CASSLATGLEGFNEQFF.

The chain joins TRBV12-3 or TRBV12-4 to TRBJ2-1; there is no DNA to check the TCRdb D call of TRBD1. CDR3 size: 16 residues. The CDR3 sequence is CASSSLGVSGHNEQFF.

The rearrangement joins TRBV20-1 to TRBJ2-1; TCRdb designates TRBD1, a call that cannot be tested without DNA. The CDR3 length is 15 residues. Germline V gives CDR1 DFQATT, CDR2 SNEGSKA (reference sequence). CDR3 loop: CSARDPGPPRNEQFF.

The chain employs TRBV11-3 and TRBJ2-3; with no DNA, the TCRdb D assignment of TRBD1 cannot be verified. This CDR3 contains 13 residues. Germline V lookup: CDR1 SGHNT, CDR2 YENEEA. CDR3: CASGTGVTDTQYF.

V usage is TRBV4-1 and J usage is TRBJ2-7; the D call from TCRdb, TRBD2, cannot be confirmed without DNA. CDR3 length: 15 amino acids. The germline V gene encodes CDR1 MGHRA and CDR2 YSYEKL. CDR3 region: CASSPRLAEGYEQYF.

The rearrangement uses TRBV6-5 and TRBJ2-7; TCRdb selects TRBD2, and the lack of DNA leaves this call unchecked. Germline V gene lookup returns CDR1 MNHEY and CDR2 SVGAGI. This CDR3 contains 15 residues. The CDR3 region is CASSLVAGGPYEQYF.

This sequence joins TRBV9 and TRBJ2-5; TCRdb's D call of TRBD1 is untestable without DNA. The CDR3 consists of 15 residues. The V gene's germline CDR1 is SGDLS and CDR2 YYNGEE. CDR3 in amino acids: CASSARPGGRETQYF.

J is TRBJ2-1 and V is TRBV12-3 or TRBV12-4; TCRdb gives TRBD2 as the D gene, but with no DNA this cannot be confirmed. The CDR3 is 17 amino acids. This CDR3 is CASSPPVGLAGNNEQFF.

The chain is built from TRBV29-1 and TRBJ2-1. The germline V gene encodes CDR1 SQVTM and CDR2 ANQGSEA. This CDR3 region has 15 residues. Here the CDR3 reads CSVGQSRSSYNEQFF.

V usage is TRBV5-1 and J usage is TRBJ2-2; absent DNA, TCRdb's TRBD1 call cannot be checked. Germline V gene sequence: CDR1 SGHRS, CDR2 YFSETQ. This CDR3 comprises 15 residues. The CDR3 protein is CASSLEAKGTGELFF.